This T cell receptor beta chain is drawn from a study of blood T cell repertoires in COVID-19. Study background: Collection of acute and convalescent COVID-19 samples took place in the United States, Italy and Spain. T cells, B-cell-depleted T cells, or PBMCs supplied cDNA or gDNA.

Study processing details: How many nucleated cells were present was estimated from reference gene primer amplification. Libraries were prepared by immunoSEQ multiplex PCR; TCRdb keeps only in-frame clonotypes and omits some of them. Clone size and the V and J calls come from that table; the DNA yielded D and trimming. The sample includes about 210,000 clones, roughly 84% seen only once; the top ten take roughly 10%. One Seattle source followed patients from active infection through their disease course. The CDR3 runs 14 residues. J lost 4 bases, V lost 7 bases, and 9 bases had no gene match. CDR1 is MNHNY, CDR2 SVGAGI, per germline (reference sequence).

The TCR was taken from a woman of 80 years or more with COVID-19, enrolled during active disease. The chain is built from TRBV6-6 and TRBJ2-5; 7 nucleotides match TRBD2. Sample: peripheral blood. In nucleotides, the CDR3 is TGTGCCAGCAACTGGGGGGGTCCTCGAGAGACCCAGTACTTC. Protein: CASNWGGPRETQYF.